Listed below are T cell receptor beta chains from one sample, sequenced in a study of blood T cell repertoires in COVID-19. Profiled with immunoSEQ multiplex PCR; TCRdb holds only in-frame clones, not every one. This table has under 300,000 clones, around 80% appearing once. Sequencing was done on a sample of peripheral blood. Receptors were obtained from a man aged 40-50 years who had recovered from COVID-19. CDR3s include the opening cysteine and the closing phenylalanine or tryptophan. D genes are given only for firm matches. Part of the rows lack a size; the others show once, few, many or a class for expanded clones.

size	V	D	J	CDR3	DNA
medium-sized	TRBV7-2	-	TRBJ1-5	CASSPGGASNQPQHF	TGTGCCAGCAGCCCGGGGGGGGCTAGCAATCAGCCCCAGCATTTT
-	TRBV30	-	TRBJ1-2	CAWNRDGVIYGYTF	TGTGCCTGGAACAGGGACGGAGTAATCTATGGCTACACCTTC
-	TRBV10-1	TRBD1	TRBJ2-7	CASRETGDQETPDPYEQYF	TGCGCCAGCAGAGAAACAGGGGACCAAGAGACACCGGATCCCTACGAGCAGTACTTC
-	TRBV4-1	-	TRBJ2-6	CASSQDMRWQGSSGANVLTF	TGCGCCAGCAGCCAAGATATGCGATGGCAGGGCAGCTCTGGGGCCAACGTCCTGACTTTC
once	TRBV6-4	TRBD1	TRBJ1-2	CASSLTGVDGYTF	TGTGCCAGCAGTCTCACAGGGGTGGATGGCTACACCTTC
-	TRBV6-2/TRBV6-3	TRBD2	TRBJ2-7	CASSYPSGLAGGDEQYF	TGTGCCAGCAGTTACCCCTCCGGACTAGCGGGAGGGGACGAGCAGTACTTC
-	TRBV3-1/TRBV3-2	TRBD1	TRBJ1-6	CASSLRTGGYNSPLHF	TGTGCCAGCAGCCTACGGACAGGGGGATATAATTCACCCCTCCACTTT
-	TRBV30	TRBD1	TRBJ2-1	CASHRQGDDEQFF	TGTGCCTCCCACCGACAGGGAGATGATGAGCAGTTCTTC
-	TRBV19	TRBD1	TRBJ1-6	CASSRGQGLDSPLHF	TGTGCCAGTAGTAGGGGACAGGGCTTAGATTCACCCCTCCACTTT
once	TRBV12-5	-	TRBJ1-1	CASGSDSYTEAFF	TGTGCTAGTGGTTCTGACAGTTACACTGAAGCTTTCTTT
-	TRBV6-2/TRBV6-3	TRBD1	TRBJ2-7	CASSPTGGYEQYF	TGTGCCAGCAGCCCGACAGGGGGTTACGAGCAGTACTTC
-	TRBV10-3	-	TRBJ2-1	CAIRTEDEQFF	TGTGCCATTCGGACAGAAGATGAGCAGTTCTTC
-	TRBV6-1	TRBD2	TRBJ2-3	CASSESGGADTQYF	TGTGCCAGCAGTGAAAGCGGGGGGGCAGATACGCAGTATTTT
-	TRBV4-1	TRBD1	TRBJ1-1	CASSQGQGENTEAFF	TGCGCCAGCAGCCAAGGACAGGGTGAGAACACTGAAGCTTTCTTT
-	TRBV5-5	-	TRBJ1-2	CASSPHLARGYTF	TGTGCCAGCAGCCCCCACCTGGCCCGTGGCTACACCTTC
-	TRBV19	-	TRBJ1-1	CASSYRFYTEAFF	TGTGCCAGTAGTTACAGGTTTTACACTGAAGCTTTCTTT
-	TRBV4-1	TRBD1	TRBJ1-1	CASSKGDRADTEAFF	TGCGCCAGCAGCAAGGGAGACAGGGCGGACACTGAAGCTTTCTTT
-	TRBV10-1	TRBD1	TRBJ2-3	CASSEGQGRRADTQYF	TGCGCCAGCAGCGAAGGACAGGGAAGGAGGGCAGATACGCAGTATTTT
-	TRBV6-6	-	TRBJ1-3	CASRPGGDGNTIYF	TGTGCCAGCAGGCCGGGGGGAGATGGAAACACCATATATTTT
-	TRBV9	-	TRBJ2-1	CASSTGPSQGQDEQFF	TGTGCCAGCAGTACCGGGCCTTCCCAGGGGCAGGATGAGCAGTTCTTC
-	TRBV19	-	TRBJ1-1	CASSWNWDLNTEAFF	TGTGCCAGTAGTTGGAATTGGGACTTGAACACTGAAGCTTTCTTT
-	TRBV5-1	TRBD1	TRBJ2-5	CASSSGPGQGIGETQYF	TGCGCCAGCAGCTCGGGTCCCGGACAGGGGATCGGAGAGACCCAGTACTTC